These T cell receptor beta chains were read from a single sample in a study of shared clonotypes between healthy human individuals. Sequencing used immunoSEQ multiplex PCR; TCRdb keeps in-frame clones, though not all of them. The data contain around 2.1 million clones, around 95% of them singletons. Input material: naive CD4+ T cells sorted from blood. These receptors came from a man between 18 and 35 years old in good health. Both conserved end residues are part of each CDR3. D genes are given only for firm matches. Not all rows give a size; the values are once, few, many and, for expanded clones, a class.

CDR3 DNA: TGTGCCATCAGTCCGGGACAGGTAGAGACCCAGTACTTC
CDR3 protein: CAISPGQVETQYF
D gene: TRBD1
V gene: TRBV10-3
J gene: TRBJ2-5
clone size: .

CDR3 DNA: TGTGCCAATTCCCCCGGGGGACTCTACAATGAGCAGTTCTTC
CDR3 protein: CANSPGGLYNEQFF
D gene: .
V gene: TRBV28
J gene: TRBJ2-1
clone size: .

CDR3 DNA: TGTGCCAGCAGTTTAGGTGACACCATATATTTT
CDR3 protein: CASSLGDTIYF
D gene: .
V gene: TRBV28
J gene: TRBJ1-3
clone size: .

CDR3 DNA: TGTGCCAGCAGCGTAGCTAGCGCGACCACAGATACGCAGTATTTT
CDR3 protein: CASSVASATTDTQYF
D gene: .
V gene: TRBV9
J gene: TRBJ2-3
clone size: once

CDR3 DNA: TGCGCCAGCAGCTCCCTGAGCGGGAGCACAGATACGCAGTATTTT
CDR3 protein: CASSSLSGSTDTQYF
D gene: .
V gene: TRBV5-1
J gene: TRBJ2-3
clone size: .

CDR3 DNA: TGTGCCAGCAGCTTATTCCCAGGGGGTGGAAACACCATATATTTT
CDR3 protein: CASSLFPGGGNTIYF
D gene: TRBD1
V gene: TRBV7-2
J gene: TRBJ1-3
clone size: .

CDR3 DNA: TGCGCCAGCAGCCTCGGCGCCTACGAGCAGTACTTC
CDR3 protein: CASSLGAYEQYF
D gene: .
V gene: TRBV5-1
J gene: TRBJ2-7
clone size: .

CDR3 DNA: TGTGCCAGCAGTCGGGGGAAGCAAGAGACCCAGTACTTC
CDR3 protein: CASSRGKQETQYF
D gene: .
V gene: TRBV6-6
J gene: TRBJ2-5
clone size: .

CDR3 DNA: TGTGCCTTCGGGACTAGCTCCTACGAGCAGTACTTC
CDR3 protein: CAFGTSSYEQYF
D gene: TRBD2
V gene: TRBV30
J gene: TRBJ2-7
clone size: .

CDR3 DNA: TGCGCCAGCAGCCAAGTGACGAGCTCCTACAATGAGCAGTTCTTC
CDR3 protein: CASSQVTSSYNEQFF
D gene: .
V gene: TRBV4-3
J gene: TRBJ2-1
clone size: .

CDR3 DNA: TGTGCCAGTAGTATAACAGGGCGCTACGAGCAGTACTTC
CDR3 protein: CASSITGRYEQYF
D gene: .
V gene: TRBV19
J gene: TRBJ2-7
clone size: .

CDR3 DNA: TGTGCCAGCAGCGTAGCTCTTCGGGGTACCATCCAAGAGACCCAGTACTTC
CDR3 protein: CASSVALRGTIQETQYF
D gene: .
V gene: TRBV9
J gene: TRBJ2-5
clone size: once